This entry lists 8 T cell receptor beta chains sequenced from one sample in a study of molecular identifiers for immune sequencing clone quantification. TCRdb re-analysed the PCR reads in MiXCR, keeping a single row per CDR3 protein. The sample comprises a few hundred thousand distinct CDR3 sequences, 24% of which are singletons, and 0.74% rests with the top ten. What was sequenced was naive CD8+ T cells from blood, with Jurkat cell RNA spiked in. Subset reported: FACS-sorted CD8+CD4-CCR7+CD45RA+ naive T cells. Receptors were obtained from a human donor in good health. Some libraries in this study had Jurkat cell RNA spiked in.

This chain joins TRBV5-6 and TRBJ2-5, with D hard to call. Looked up from germline, CDR1 is SGHDT and CDR2 is YYEEEE. CDR3 size: 14 residues. V lost 2 bases and J lost 2, with 10 bases in between. For the CDR3, the DNA is TGTGCCAGCAGCTTCAATTGGCGGCAAGAGACCCAGTACTTC. Residues: CASSFNWRQETQYF.

In its sample, this clonotype was seen many times. Here the CDR3 DNA reads TGCAGTGCTCGGATAGGGTACGAGCAGTACTTC. It encodes CSARIGYEQYF. The chain employs TRBV20-1 and TRBJ2-7, with D unresolved. V lost 5 bases and J lost 4, with 9 bases in between. Germline V gene sequence: CDR1 DFQATT, CDR2 SNEGSKA (reference sequence). CDR3 length: 11 residues.

This clonotype was picked up a small number of times. The chain is built from TRBV5-4 and TRBJ2-2; D is ambiguous. V lost 4 bases and J lost 1, with 14 bases in between. This CDR3 region has 16 residues. Germline V lookup: CDR1 SGHNT, CDR2 YYREEE (reference sequence). CDR3 sequence (DNA): TGTGCCAGCAGCGATTGGGGTTCGGGGAACACCGGGGAGCTGTTTTTT. Translated, it gives CASSDWGSGNTGELFF.

In its sample, this clonotype was seen a few times. The chain employs TRBV13 and TRBJ2-3; 10 nucleotides line up with TRBD2. The V and J ends lost 5 bases and 0 bases, in that order; junction bases with no gene match: 8. CDR3 size: 17 residues. CDR1 and CDR2 from the germline V gene are PRHDT and FYEKMQ (reference sequence). The CDR3 sequence: CASSPLASGGSTDTQYF. CDR3 coding DNA: TGTGCCAGCAGCCCTCTTGCTAGCGGGGGTAGCACAGATACGCAGTATTTT.

The V call is TRBV18, the J call TRBJ2-2, with D possibly TRBD1 on 6 matching bases. Germline V gene data show CDR1 as KGHSH and CDR2 as LQKENI. This CDR3 contains 18 residues. Trimming cost V 4 bases and J 0 bases, with 18 bases left between them. CDR3 nucleotide sequence: TGTGCCAGCTCACTAGAGATTCGGGACACTACGAACACCGGGGAGCTGTTTTTT. Its translation is CASSLEIRDTTNTGELFF.

The chain combines TRBV20-1 with TRBJ1-1; 8 bases agree with TRBD1. This CDR3 has 13 residues. The ends lost 1 base at V and 5 bases at J; junction bases unmatched: 3. Germline CDR1 DFQATT, CDR2 SNEGSKA (reference sequence). In DNA, the CDR3 is TGCAGTGCTAGAGGGACAGGGCGAACTGAAGCTTTCTTT. It encodes CSARGTGRTEAFF.

Remarks on this clonotype: Being one base from a much bigger clone, this may be a read error. V is TRBV25-1 and J is TRBJ2-7; 7 positions agree with TRBD1. The CDR3 sequence is 12 residues long. CDR1 is MGHDK, CDR2 SYGVNS, per germline. CDR3 DNA sequence: TGTACCAGCAGTGAAGGGGGCTTCGAGCAGTACTTC. Encoded protein: CTSSEGGFEQYF.

The chain recombines TRBV5-3 with TRBJ2-7; 8 nucleotides agree with TRBD2. TRBV5-3 is annotated as an ORF whose role is uncertain. Trimming took 1 base from V and 1 from J; bases not matched to a gene: 16. This CDR3 region has 19 residues. Here the CDR3 reads CARSLYRICGGTISYEQYF. For the CDR3, the DNA is TGTGCCAGAAGCTTGTATAGGATCTGCGGGGGGACTATTTCCTACGAGCAGTACTTC.